Listed here are 7 T cell receptor beta chains from one sample, sequenced in a study of Ad26.COV2.S vaccination and SARS-CoV-2 variants. Produced via immunoSEQ multiplex PCR; TCRdb's table is partial and in-frame only. The data hold tens of thousands of clones, with 65% to 90% observed a single time. Material: peripheral blood, obtained after recovery from COVID-19. Every receptor here comes from a human donor who had recovered from COVID-19.

This chain connects TRBV5-1 to TRBJ1-1; no reliable D call. Trimming shortened V by 3 bases and J by 3 bases, and 12 bases separated the two germline ends. Germline assignment: CDR1 SGHRS and CDR2 YFSETQ. CDR3 length equals 14 residues. The CDR3 reads CASSSARADTEAFF. The CDR3 DNA follows: TGCGCCAGCAGCTCGGCGAGGGCCGACACTGAAGCTTTCTTT.

The chain links TRBV5-1 to TRBJ2-3; the D is unclear. This CDR3 spans 15 amino acids. Trimming stripped 0 bases from V and 2 bases from J, with 10 bases between. CDR1 is SGHRS, CDR2 YFSETQ, per germline. The CDR3 nucleotides read TGCGCCAGCAGCTTGGACGGCCGATCCACAGATACGCAGTATTTT. It specifies CASSLDGRSTDTQYF. The full variable domain, its missing parts supplied by reference TRBV5-1 and TRBJ2-3, is KAGVTQTPRYLIKTRGQQVTLSCSPISGHRSVSWYQQTPGQGLQFLFEYFSETQRNKGNFPGRFSGRQFSNSRSEMNVSTLELGDSALYLCASSLDGRSTDTQYFGPGTRLTVL.

The chain couples TRBV7-9 to TRBJ2-1; 10 bases fit TRBD2. J gave up 7 bases and V 2 bases, and 5 bases lay outside the gene matches. The CDR3 runs 15 residues. Per the germline V gene, CDR1 is SEHNR and CDR2 is FQNEAQ (reference sequence). The CDR3 loop reads CASSLILAGVNEQFF. The DNA for the CDR3 is TGTGCCAGCAGCTTAATTCTAGCGGGAGTGAATGAGCAGTTCTTC.

This clone appeared a few times. The chain links TRBV12-5 to TRBJ1-5; possible D gene TRBD1, 6 bases. CDR3 size: 15 residues. CDR1 and CDR2 from the germline V gene are LGHNT and FRNRAP. The ends were cut back, 2 bases at V and 2 bases at J, with 10 bases in the middle. CDR3 in amino acids: CASGLLQGGNQPQHF. For the CDR3, the DNA is TGTGCTAGTGGTTTGTTACAGGGCGGCAATCAGCCCCAGCATTTT. Supplemented by reference TRBV12-5 and TRBJ1-5, the full variable domain reads DARVTQTPRHKVTEMGQEVTMRCQPILGHNTVFWYRQTMMQGLELLAYFRNRAPLDDSGMPKDRFSAEMPDATLATLKIQPSEPRDSAVYFCASGLLQGGNQPQHFGDGTRLSIL.

V gene TRBV5-1 combines with J gene TRBJ1-1; D might be TRBD1 (5 bases). V was cut by 0 bases and J by 0 bases, with 9 bases left in between. This CDR3 contains 15 residues. Per the germline V gene, CDR1 is SGHRS and CDR2 is YFSETQ. CDR3 loop: CASSLAGTLNTEAFF. Written as DNA, the CDR3 is TGCGCCAGCAGCTTGGCCGGGACCCTGAACACTGAAGCTTTCTTT. Complete variable domain (other parts from reference TRBV5-1 and TRBJ1-1): KAGVTQTPRYLIKTRGQQVTLSCSPISGHRSVSWYQQTPGQGLQFLFEYFSETQRNKGNFPGRFSGRQFSNSRSEMNVSTLELGDSALYLCASSLAGTLNTEAFFGQGTRLTVV.

The genes are TRBV19 and TRBJ1-2; D is perhaps TRBD1 (5 bases). Trimming cost V 3 bases and J 8 bases, with 16 bases left between them. CDR1 and CDR2 from the germline V gene are LNHDA and SQIVND (reference sequence). The CDR3 runs to 14 residues. CDR3 nucleotides: TGTGCCAGTAGTATCAATACCGGGGCGGGAGGCTACACCTTC. This codes for CASSINTGAGGYTF.

The chain carries TRBV6-5 and TRBJ1-1; D is undetermined. Germline CDR1 reads MNHEY; CDR2 reads SVGAGI. V gave up 6 bases and J gave up 4 bases, with 12 bases separating them. This CDR3 has 13 amino acids. The CDR3: CASSSGLGTEAFF. CDR3 nucleotides: TGTGCCAGCAGCTCCGGGTTGGGCACTGAAGCTTTCTTT.